These 2 T cell receptor beta chains originate from one sample sequenced in a study of cytomegalovirus exposure and HLA in healthy donors. Some clones are missing from TCRdb's copy, which holds only in-frame ones; the method was immunoSEQ multiplex PCR. The repertoire has roughly 330,000 clones, about 90% of them found once; the top ten carry roughly 1.2%. Sequenced sample: PBMCs. Receptors originate from a woman aged 25 to 39 in good health and CMV-seropositive.

This clone was picked up a small number of times. The chain couples TRBV5-5 to TRBJ1-2; maybe TRBD1 (6 bases). The CDR3 consists of 14 residues. Germline V CDR1 and CDR2: SGHKS, YYEKEE (reference sequence). The germline V and J ends were trimmed by 0 bases and 4 bases, with 10 bases remaining between them. CDR3 in amino acids: CASSLAQGGYGYTF. Written as DNA, the CDR3 is TGTGCCAGCAGCTTGGCACAGGGAGGCTATGGCTACACCTTC. Filled out from reference TRBV5-5 and TRBJ1-2, the complete variable domain reads DAGVTQSPTHLIKTRGQQVTLRCSPISGHKSVSWYQQVLGQGPQFIFQYYEKEERGRGNFPDRFSARQFPNYSSELNVNALLLGDSALYLCASSLAQGGYGYTFGSGTRLTVV.

The chain joins TRBV4-2 to TRBJ1-4; no definite D call. V gave up 2 bases and J gave up 0 bases, with 7 bases separating them. CDR3 size: 15 residues. Germline CDR1 and CDR2: LGHNA and YNFKEQ. CDR3 in amino acids: CASSQHYPTNEKLFF. In DNA, the CDR3 is TGTGCCAGCAGCCAACACTACCCAACTAATGAAAAACTGTTTTTT.